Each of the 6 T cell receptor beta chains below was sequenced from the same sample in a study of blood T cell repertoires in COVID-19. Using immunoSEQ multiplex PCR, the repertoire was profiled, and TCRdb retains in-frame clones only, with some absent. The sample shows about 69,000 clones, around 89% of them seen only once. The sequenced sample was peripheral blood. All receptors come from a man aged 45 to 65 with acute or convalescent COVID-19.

The CDR3 loop reads CASWDLADKNIQYF. The DNA of the CDR3 is TGTGCCAGCTGGGATCTAGCGGACAAAAACATTCAGTACTTC. The V call is TRBV2, the J call TRBJ2-4; 7 bases match TRBD2. The trim removed 8 bases at V and 3 bases at J, leaving 7 bases unmatched. The CDR3 runs 14 residues. Germline assignment: CDR1 SNHLY and CDR2 FYNNEI.

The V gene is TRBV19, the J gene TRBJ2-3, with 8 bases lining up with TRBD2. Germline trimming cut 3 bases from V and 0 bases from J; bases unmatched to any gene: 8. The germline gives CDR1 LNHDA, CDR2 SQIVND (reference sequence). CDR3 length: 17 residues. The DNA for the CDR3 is TGTGCCAGTAGTATCCCCCATACTAGCGGTAGCACAGATACGCAGTATTTT. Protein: CASSIPHTSGSTDTQYF.

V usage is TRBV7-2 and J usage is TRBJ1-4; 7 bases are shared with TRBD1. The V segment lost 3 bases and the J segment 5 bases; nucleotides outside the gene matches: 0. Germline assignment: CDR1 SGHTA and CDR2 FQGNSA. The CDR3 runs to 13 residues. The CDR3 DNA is TGTGCCAGCAGCTTCAGGGGGAATGAAAAACTGTTTTTT. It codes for CASSFRGNEKLFF.

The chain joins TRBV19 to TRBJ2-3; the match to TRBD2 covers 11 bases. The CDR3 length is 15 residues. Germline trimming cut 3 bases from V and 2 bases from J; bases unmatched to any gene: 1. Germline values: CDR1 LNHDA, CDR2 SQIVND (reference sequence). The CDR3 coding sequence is TGTGCCAGTAGTATGACTAGCGGGGACACAGATACGCAGTATTTT. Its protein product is CASSMTSGDTDTQYF.

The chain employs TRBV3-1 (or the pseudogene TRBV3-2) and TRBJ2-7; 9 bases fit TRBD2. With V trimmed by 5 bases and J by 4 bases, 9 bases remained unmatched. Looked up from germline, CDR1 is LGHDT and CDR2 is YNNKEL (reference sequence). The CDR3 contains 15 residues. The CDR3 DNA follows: TGTGCCAGCAGCGACCCGGGACTAGCTCTATACGAGCAGTACTTC. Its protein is CASSDPGLALYEQYF.

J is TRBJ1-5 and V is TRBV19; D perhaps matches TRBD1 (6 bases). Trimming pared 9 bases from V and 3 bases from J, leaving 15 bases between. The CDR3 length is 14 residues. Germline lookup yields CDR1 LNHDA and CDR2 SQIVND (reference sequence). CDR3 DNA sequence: TGTGCCAGCCAGGGGCAGGGTTTCAATCAGCCCCAGCATTTT. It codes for CASQGQGFNQPQHF.